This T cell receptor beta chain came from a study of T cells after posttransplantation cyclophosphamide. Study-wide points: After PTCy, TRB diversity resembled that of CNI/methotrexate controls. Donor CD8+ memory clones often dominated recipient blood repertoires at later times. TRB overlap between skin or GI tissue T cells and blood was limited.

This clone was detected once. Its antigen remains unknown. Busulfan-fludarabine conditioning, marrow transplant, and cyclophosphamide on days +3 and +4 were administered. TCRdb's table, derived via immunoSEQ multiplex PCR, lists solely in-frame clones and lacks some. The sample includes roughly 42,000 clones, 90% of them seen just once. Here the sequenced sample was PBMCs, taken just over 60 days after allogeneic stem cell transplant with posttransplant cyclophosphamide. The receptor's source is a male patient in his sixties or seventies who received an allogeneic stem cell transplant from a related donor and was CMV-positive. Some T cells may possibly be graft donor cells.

The CDR3 DNA is TGTGCCAGCAGCTCACAGGGTCTCTATGGCTACACCTTC. Amino acids: CASSSQGLYGYTF. The genes are TRBV7-9 and TRBJ1-2; possible D gene TRBD1, 6 bases. The CDR3 totals 13 residues. Germline loops: CDR1 SEHNR, CDR2 FQNEAQ (reference sequence). The V and J ends lost 4 bases and 4 bases respectively, with 10 bases between them.